This T cell receptor (beta chain) derives from a study of shared clonotypes between healthy human individuals. Germline CDR1 and CDR2: SGHRS and YFSETQ. The trim removed 3 bases at V and 1 base at J, leaving 4 bases unmatched. This CDR3 contains 15 residues. TCRdb's copy holds only in-frame clones and misses some; the assay was immunoSEQ multiplex PCR. The table includes about 1 million clones, roughly 75% detected once. Comments on this clone: The antigen remains undetermined.

Points from the study as a whole: Large sequencing depth failed to make sorted-subset sequencing complete, rarefaction showed. The sharing of about 5.3% of naive CD4 clonotypes was seen across several donors. The study generally estimated greater richness for naive than memory subsets. Only blood samples were collected, and tissue repertoires likely differ.

The chain joins TRBV5-1 to TRBJ1-1; 9 nucleotides align to TRBD1. The specimen sequenced was memory CD4+ T cells sorted from blood. Subset noted: CD45RA-negative fraction. The receptor's source is a man younger than 35 in good health. This CDR3 reads CASSSDRGTNTEAFF. Written as DNA, the CDR3 is TGCGCCAGCAGCTCGGACAGGGGAACGAACACTGAAGCTTTCTTT.